This TCR beta chain was recorded in a study of blood T cell repertoires in COVID-19. Germline V CDR1 and CDR2: SGHRS, YFSETQ. The V gene end was trimmed by 2 bases and the J gene end by 4 bases; junction bases not matched to a gene: 2. The CDR3 has 14 amino acids. Only in-frame clones appear in the TCRdb table, and some are missing; sequencing was by immunoSEQ multiplex PCR. Of 300,000 to 350,000 clones listed, 88% were seen once; the top ten hold around 0.92%. The chain recombines TRBV5-1 with TRBJ1-1; 10 bases are shared with TRBD1. The receptor was isolated from a woman in her thirties who had been exposed to COVID-19. Sequencing used PBMCs or T cells enriched from blood (not recorded which). As DNA, the CDR3 is TGCGCCAGCAGCTTACGACAGGGGGCCACTGAAGCTTTCTTT. It yields the protein CASSLRQGATEAFF.